A single sample gave rise to the 2 T cell receptor beta chains below, sequenced in a study of T-cell reconstitution after alpha-beta-depleted transplantation in children. Preparation of the TCRbeta library used unique molecular identifiers. TCRdb fed the PCR reads into MiXCR, producing one record per CDR3 protein. The sample comprises fewer than 550,000 distinct CDR3 sequences, about 10% of which are singletons, and approximately 2% rests with the top ten. The sample here was PBMCs, taken before TCRalphabeta/CD19-depleted stem cell transplant. The receptor set was obtained from a child under 10 years old with inherited bone marrow failure, due to receive a stem cell transplant.

This clonotype appeared many times. This sequence joins TRBV28 and TRBJ2-5; 8 bases line up with TRBD1. This CDR3 is 16 amino acids long. Unmatched junction bases numbered 11, after V lost 4 bases and J lost 4 bases. Germline V lookup: CDR1 MDHEN, CDR2 SYDVKM. The CDR3 protein is CASSSPGTGSGETQYF. In DNA form, the CDR3 reads TGTGCCAGCAGTTCCCCCGGGACAGGTTCTGGAGAGACCCAGTACTTC.

This clonotype was seen only a few times. V is TRBV6-2 or TRBV6-3 and J is TRBJ2-5; D possibly corresponds to TRBD2 (6 bases). This CDR3 region has 14 residues. V lost 6 bases, J lost 1 base, and 12 bases lay in between. The germline gives CDR1 MNHEY, CDR2 SVGEGT. As DNA, the CDR3 is TGTGCCAGCAGCGAATTAGCGGTCCAAGAGACCCAGTACTTC. Translating it yields CASSELAVQETQYF.